What follows are 10 T cell receptor beta chains derived from one specimen sequenced in a study of PD-1 blockade in mismatch repair-deficient tumors. The data were produced by immunoSEQ multiplex PCR, yet TCRdb's version contains in-frame clones alone and is incomplete. The sample records approximately 60,000 clones, around 88% being singletons. Sample: peripheral blood, taken 52 weeks after starting pembrolizumab. These receptors were taken from an adult with mismatch repair-deficient cancer.

This clone was seen a few times. The genes are TRBV2 and TRBJ1-5; 9 bases are shared with TRBD1. The length of the CDR3 is 14 residues. J lost 4 bases, V lost 6 bases, and 4 bases had no gene match. Germline CDR1 is SNHLY and CDR2 is FYNNEI. As DNA, the CDR3 is TGTGCCAGCAGAGGGACAGGGCGTAATCAGCCCCAGCATTTT. As protein: CASRGTGRNQPQHF.

The chain uses TRBV4-1 and TRBJ2-7; 7 nucleotides line up with TRBD1. Unmatched junction bases numbered 4, after V lost 4 bases and J lost 4 bases. CDR3 size: 13 residues. The germline CDR1 and CDR2 sequences are MGHRA and YSYEKL. The CDR3, as DNA: TGCGCCAGCAGCCCAGGGACAGAATACGAGCAGTACTTC. The encoded protein is CASSPGTEYEQYF.

The sample holds one count of this clone. CDR3 residues: CASSPSGRETYNEQFF. The DNA for the CDR3 is TGTGCCAGCTCACCCTCGGGGCGGGAGACCTACAATGAGCAGTTCTTC. The chain recombines TRBV18 with TRBJ2-1, with 7 bases matching TRBD2. This CDR3 comprises 16 residues. Germline CDR1 is KGHSH and CDR2 is LQKENI. J was trimmed by 2 bases and V by 3 bases; bases with no gene match: 7.

This clone has just one count. V usage is TRBV28 and J usage is TRBJ2-7; 7 bases map to TRBD2. The CDR3 sequence is 13 residues long. Germline lookup yields CDR1 MDHEN and CDR2 SYDVKM. Trimming took 8 bases from V and 3 from J; bases not matched to a gene: 7. CDR3 residues: CASRRGLYYEQYF. For the CDR3, the DNA is TGTGCCAGCCGCCGGGGACTATACTACGAGCAGTACTTC.

This clone has only a few counts. The chain carries TRBV28 and TRBJ2-7, with D uncertain. The CDR3 loop spans 13 amino acids. CDR1 MDHEN and CDR2 SYDVKM come from the germline V gene. V was clipped by 5 bases and J by 7 bases, with 15 bases between them. The CDR3 here is CASSITLSVEQYF. The CDR3 region has the DNA TGTGCCAGCAGTATTACGTTGTCCGTTGAGCAGTACTTC.

CDR3 in DNA: TGCGCCAGCAGCGCCCCGGGACAGGGAGTCTCCGAGCAGTACTTC. Translating it yields CASSAPGQGVSEQYF. V and J are TRBV5-1 and TRBJ2-7, with 9 bases aligning to TRBD1. CDR1 is SGHRS, CDR2 YFSETQ, per germline. V was pared by 4 bases and J by 6 bases, with 11 bases of the junction left unmatched. The CDR3 totals 15 residues.

V usage is TRBV6-1 and J usage is TRBJ2-5; 11 positions match TRBD2. J gave up 4 bases and V 6 bases, and 7 bases lay outside the gene matches. Looked up from germline, CDR1 is MNHNS and CDR2 is SASEGT. CDR3 length: 15 amino acids. Written as DNA, the CDR3 is TGTGCCAGCAGCCGAACTAGCGGGAGTCGAGAGACCCAGTACTTC. It encodes CASSRTSGSRETQYF.

The chain recombines TRBV11-3 with TRBJ2-1; TRBD1 might be the D (6 bases). V lost 3 bases and J 0 bases, leaving 9 bases between the germline ends. The CDR3 length is 15 residues. Germline V lookup: CDR1 SGHNT, CDR2 YENEEA. The CDR3 sequence is CASSLVTGSYNEQFF. CDR3 coding DNA: TGTGCCAGCAGCTTGGTGACAGGCTCCTACAATGAGCAGTTCTTC. Variable domain in full (rest from reference TRBV11-3 and TRBJ2-1): EAGVVQSPRYKIIEKKQPVAFWCNPISGHNTLYWYLQNLGQGPELLIRYENEEAVDDSQLPKDRFSAERLKGVDSTLKIQPAELGDSAVYLCASSLVTGSYNEQFFGPGTRLTVL.

The gene calls are TRBV6-6 and TRBJ2-7; D remains unclear. V lost 0 bases and J lost 1, with 4 bases in between. Germline-derived CDR1 and CDR2 are MNHNY and SVGAGI (reference sequence). CDR3 size: 13 residues. The CDR3 region has the DNA TGTGCCAGCAGTTACTCCGGGTCCTACGAGCAGTACTTC. Protein product: CASSYSGSYEQYF.

The chain joins TRBV9 to TRBJ2-3; D may match TRBD1 or TRBD2 (6 bases each). Trimming left V 3 bases short and J 2 bases short, with 16 bases between. This CDR3 spans 16 amino acids. The germline V gene encodes CDR1 SGDLS and CDR2 YYNGEE. The CDR3 reads CASSGGALGDTDTQYF. The DNA for the CDR3 is TGTGCCAGCAGCGGGGGGGCCCTTGGGGACACAGATACGCAGTATTTT. Supplemented by reference TRBV9 and TRBJ2-3, the full variable domain reads DSGVTQTPKHLITATGQRVTLRCSPRSGDLSVYWYQQSLDQGLQFLIQYYNGEERAKGNILERFSAQQFPDLHSELNLSSLELGDSALYFCASSGGALGDTDTQYFGPGTRLTVL.